The 10 T cell receptor beta chains listed next were all sequenced from one sample in a study of blood T cells in healthy people across ages. Together with a sample-barcoded 5' primer, a J-beta primer mix was included in a second PCR lasting about 7 to 12 cycles. TCRdb ran MiXCR on the 5' RACE reads and lists one entry per CDR3 protein. The sample lists hundreds of thousands of distinct CDR3 sequences; about 30% were seen once. The sample consisted of blood. These receptors were collected from a woman of 80 years or more in good health.

In this sample, this clonotype turned up a few times. The chain carries TRBV20-1 and TRBJ2-5; 8 bases are shared with TRBD2. The CDR3 loop spans 15 amino acids. The germline V gene encodes CDR1 DFQATT and CDR2 SNEGSKA (reference sequence). The V segment lost 7 bases and the J segment 11 bases; nucleotides outside the gene matches: 21. The DNA of the CDR3 is TGCAGTGTTTCCAAGTGGTCGGGAGGGTCTAAAGAGCAGTACTTC. Translating gives CSVSKWSGGSKEQYF.

The chain joins TRBV20-1 to TRBJ1-2; the D is unclear. Between the trimmed V and J ends, which lost 3 bases and 3 bases, there was a span of 5 bases. This CDR3 has 11 amino acids. Germline V gene data show CDR1 as DFQATT and CDR2 as SNEGSKA (reference sequence). CDR3 residues: CSARSHYGYTF. In nucleotides, the CDR3 is TGCAGTGCTAGGAGTCACTATGGCTACACCTTC.

The rearrangement joins TRBV29-1 to TRBJ2-5; D possibly corresponds to TRBD1 (6 bases). The DNA matches TRBJ2-7 better at its end, which makes the J call doubtful. The CDR3 is made up of 16 amino acids. Germline V CDR1 and CDR2: SQVTM, ANQGSEA. The CDR3 sequence is CSVEGEEQGDGYEQYF. The CDR3 DNA reads as TGCAGCGTTGAAGGCGAGGAACAGGGAGATGGCTACGAGCAGTACTTC.

This clonotype came up many times. CDR3 in DNA: TGTGCCAGCAGTGAAGCACAGGGTTCCTACGAGCAGTACTTC. Residues: CASSEAQGSYEQYF. The chain couples TRBV2 to TRBJ2-7; a weak D match, TRBD1 (6 bases). The CDR3 length is 14 residues. From germline, CDR1 is SNHLY and CDR2 FYNNEI. Trimming removed 0 bases at V and 1 base at J, with 7 bases between.

Points on this clonotype: One base away lies a much larger clone, so this may be a sequencing read error. This chain connects TRBV20-1 to TRBJ2-3; D is perhaps TRBD2 (6 bases). The CDR3 totals 15 residues. Germline CDR1 reads DFQATT; CDR2 reads SNEGSKA (reference sequence). For the CDR3, the DNA is TGCGGTGCTAGACTGGCTAGCGCGAGCACAGATACGCAGTATTTT. This translates into CGARLASASTDTQYF.

This clonotype appeared many times. V is TRBV20-1 and J is TRBJ2-7; TRBD1 matches at 7 bases. The CDR3 contains 13 residues. With V trimmed by 5 bases and J by 6 bases, 10 bases remained unmatched. Germline V gene sequence: CDR1 DFQATT, CDR2 SNEGSKA (reference sequence). CDR3 sequence: CSALTTGLFEQYF. The CDR3 DNA is TGCAGTGCTCTCACGACAGGGTTGTTCGAGCAGTACTTC.

This clonotype was recorded a few times. This chain uses TRBV6-6 with TRBJ1-4; 7 bases are a match to TRBD1. The V and J ends lost 3 bases and 4 bases, in that order; junction bases with no gene match: 5. The germline V gene has CDR1 MNHNY and CDR2 SVGAGI (reference sequence). The CDR3 has 15 amino acids. This CDR3 reads CASSYRQGGNEKLFF. CDR3 nucleotides: TGTGCCAGCAGTTATAGGCAGGGGGGTAATGAAAAACTGTTTTTT.

This clonotype was seen repeatedly, ten times or more. The chain links TRBV20-1 to TRBJ2-3, with 9 bases lining up with TRBD2. This CDR3 comprises 15 residues. Trimming at V came to 5 bases and at J to 4 bases, leaving 10 bases not matched to a gene. CDR1 is DFQATT and CDR2 is SNEGSKA in the germline V gene (reference sequence). CDR3 DNA sequence: TGCAGTGCTGGTAGCGGGGGAGGTAGGGCAGATACGCAGTATTTT. Its translation is CSAGSGGGRADTQYF.

This clonotype was seen ten or more times. This CDR3 reads CASKGLAGAGELFF. CDR3 sequence (DNA): TGCGCCAGCAAAGGACTAGCGGGGGCGGGGGAGCTGTTTTTT. The gene calls are TRBV4-3 and TRBJ2-2; 13 nucleotides agree with TRBD2. The CDR3 contains 14 residues. Per the germline V gene, CDR1 is LGHNA and CDR2 is YSLEER. Losses at the gene ends were 7 bases for V and 8 bases for J; bases not matched to a gene: 4.

The chain couples TRBV5-1 to TRBJ1-1; 8 nucleotides agree with TRBD1. CDR3 length equals 17 residues. CDR1 is SGHRS and CDR2 is YFSETQ in the germline V gene. The junction had 11 bases not matched to a gene; V was cut back by 3 bases and J by 1 base. The CDR3 nucleotides read TGCGCCAGCAGCTCAGGCGCAGGGGGCATGAAGAACACTGAAGCTTTCTTT. Translated: CASSSGAGGMKNTEAFF.